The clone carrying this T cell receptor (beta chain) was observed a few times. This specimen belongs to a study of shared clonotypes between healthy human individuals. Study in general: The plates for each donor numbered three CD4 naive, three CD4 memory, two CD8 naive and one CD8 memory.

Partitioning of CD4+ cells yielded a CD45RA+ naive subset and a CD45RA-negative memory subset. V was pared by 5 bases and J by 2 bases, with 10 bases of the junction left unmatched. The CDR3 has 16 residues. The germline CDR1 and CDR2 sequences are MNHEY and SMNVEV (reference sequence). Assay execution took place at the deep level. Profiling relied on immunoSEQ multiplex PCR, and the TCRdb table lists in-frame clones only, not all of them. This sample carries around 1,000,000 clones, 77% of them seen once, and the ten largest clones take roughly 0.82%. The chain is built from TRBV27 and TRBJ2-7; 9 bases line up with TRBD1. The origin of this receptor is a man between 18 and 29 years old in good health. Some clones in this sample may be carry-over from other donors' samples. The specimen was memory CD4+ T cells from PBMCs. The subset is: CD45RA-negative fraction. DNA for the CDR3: TGTGCCAGCAGTCCCAGGAGGACAGGGGTAACCTACGAGCAGTACTTC. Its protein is CASSPRRTGVTYEQYF.